The TCR beta chain under discussion was sequenced for a study of cytomegalovirus exposure and HLA in healthy donors. Study results and caveats: Among TCR beta chains, those listed as cytomegalovirus-associated numbered approximately 150. Researchers reported that a few CMV-associated chains were confirmed in vitro as CMV antigen-specific. Owing to their indistinguishability, certain V segments, notably TRBV6-2 and TRBV6-3, were excluded.

As concerns this clone: Its antigen is not known.

CDR1 and CDR2 (germline): SGHTS, YDEGEE. This CDR3 comprises 15 residues. Trimming cost V 2 bases and J 4 bases, with 12 bases left between them. PCR primers comprised 60 Vbeta and 13 Jbeta primers. The protocol was immunoSEQ multiplex PCR, while the TCRdb copy is restricted to in-frame clones and leaves out a portion. This sample yields 200,000 to 250,000 clones, of which about two thirds are seen a single time; less than 3% belongs to the top ten. This receptor was obtained from a man aged 35-49 years in good health and CMV-seropositive. The sample comprised PBMCs. The chain combines TRBV5-8 with TRBJ2-2; D perhaps matches TRBD1 (5 bases). CDR3 nucleotides: TGTGCCAGCAGCTTTCACAGGCTTGGCACCGGGGAGCTGTTTTTT. Translation: CASSFHRLGTGELFF.